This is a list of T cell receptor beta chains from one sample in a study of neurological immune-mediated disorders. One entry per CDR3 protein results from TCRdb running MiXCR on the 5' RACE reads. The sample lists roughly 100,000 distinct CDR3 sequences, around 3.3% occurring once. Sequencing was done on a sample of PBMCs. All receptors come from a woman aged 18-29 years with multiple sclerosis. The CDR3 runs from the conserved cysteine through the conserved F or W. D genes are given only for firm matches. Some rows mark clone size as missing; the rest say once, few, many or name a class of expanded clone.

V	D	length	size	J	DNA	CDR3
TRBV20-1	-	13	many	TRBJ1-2	TGCAGTGCTGGGGGGGGGTCAGACTATGGCTACACCTTC	CSAGGGSDYGYTF
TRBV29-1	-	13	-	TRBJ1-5	TGCAGCGTTGAGGAAACAGCAAATCAGCCCCAGCATTTT	CSVEETANQPQHF
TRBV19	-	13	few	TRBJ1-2	TGTGCCAGTAGTACCCGGGACACCTATGGCTACACCTTC	CASSTRDTYGYTF
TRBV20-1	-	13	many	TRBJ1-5	TGCAGTGCTAGATTCGGGGGCAATCAGCCCCAGCATTTT	CSARFGGNQPQHF
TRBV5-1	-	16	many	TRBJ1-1	TGCGCCAGCAGTGTTACGGCGAGACAGGCTGGCACTGAAGCTTTCTTT	CASSVTARQAGTEAFF
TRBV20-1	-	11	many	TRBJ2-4	TGCAGTGCTAATCTCAAAAACATTCAGTACTTC	CSANLKNIQYF
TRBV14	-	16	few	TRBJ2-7	TGTGCCAGCAGCCAGCTCTTGGCGGGGATCTCCTACGAGCAGTACTTC	CASSQLLAGISYEQYF
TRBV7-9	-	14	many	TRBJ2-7	TGTGCCAGCAGCTTAGATGGGGGGCCAAGGGAGCAGTACTTC	CASSLDGGPREQYF
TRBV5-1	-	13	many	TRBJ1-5	TGCGCCAGCAGCTTGGCCGGGGATCAGCCCCAGCATTTT	CASSLAGDQPQHF
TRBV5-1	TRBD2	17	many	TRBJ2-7	TGCGCCAGCAGCTTGTCTAAGGGGACTAGCGTCTCCTACGAGCAGTACTTC	CASSLSKGTSVSYEQYF
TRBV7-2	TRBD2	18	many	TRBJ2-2	TGTGCCAGCAGCTTCCGGTCTAGCGGGAGCCCGGGCACCGGGGAGCTGTTTTTT	CASSFRSSGSPGTGELFF
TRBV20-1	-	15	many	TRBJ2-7	TGCAGTGCTAGTGGCCGGAGCACGGGGGCCTACGAGCAGTACTTC	CSASGRSTGAYEQYF
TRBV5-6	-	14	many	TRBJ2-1	TGTGCCAGCAGCTTACAGAGCGCGGGTAATGAGCAGTTCTTC	CASSLQSAGNEQFF
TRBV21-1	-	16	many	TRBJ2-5	TGTGCCAGCAGCAAAACCCGGGACCTAAGACAAGAGACCCAGTACTTC	CASSKTRDLRQETQYF
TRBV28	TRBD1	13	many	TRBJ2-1	TGTGCCAGCACTTTGGGACAGCACAATGAGCAGTTCTTC	CASTLGQHNEQFF
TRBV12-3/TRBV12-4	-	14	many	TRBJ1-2	TGTGCCAGCAGCCGAGCCGGGACGGACTATGGCTACACCTTC	CASSRAGTDYGYTF
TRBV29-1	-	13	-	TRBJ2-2	TGCAGCGTTATCATTAAGAACACCGGGGAGCTGTTTTTT	CSVIIKNTGELFF
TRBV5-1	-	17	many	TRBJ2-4	TGCGCCAGCAGCTTGGAGGCCCAGCCTCGAGCCAAAAACATTCAGTACTTC	CASSLEAQPRAKNIQYF
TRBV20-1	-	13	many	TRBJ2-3	TGCAGTGCTCGCCGATATGAGGGGGATACGCAGTATTTT	CSARRYEGDTQYF
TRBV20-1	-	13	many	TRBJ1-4	TGCAGTGCCTATGGGGGCGCGGATGAAAAACTGTTTTTT	CSAYGGADEKLFF
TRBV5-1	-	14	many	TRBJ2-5	TGCGCCAGCAGCTTGGAAGGGTACCAAGAGACCCAGTACTTC	CASSLEGYQETQYF
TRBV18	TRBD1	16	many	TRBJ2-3	TGTGCCAGCTCACCGGCCCGGGACAGGGACACAGATACGCAGTATTTT	CASSPARDRDTDTQYF
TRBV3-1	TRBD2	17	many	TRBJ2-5	TGTGCCAGCAGCCCCCACTCTCTAGCGGGGGCGCGAGAGACCCAGTACTTC	CASSPHSLAGARETQYF
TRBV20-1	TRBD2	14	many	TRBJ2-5	TGCAGTGCGGACGGACTAGCGGATCAAGAGACCCAGTACTTC	CSADGLADQETQYF
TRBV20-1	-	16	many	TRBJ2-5	TGCAGTGCTAGTTATCTTAGCCTGATCAGGGGGGAAGCCCAGTACTTC	CSASYLSLIRGEAQYF
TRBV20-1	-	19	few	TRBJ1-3	TGCAGTGCTAGAGTAGGGACTGGGACCTATGGTTTGTTTGGAAACACCATATATTTT	CSARVGTGTYGLFGNTIYF
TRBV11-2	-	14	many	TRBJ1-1	TGTGCCAGCAGCTTAGATCAGATTAACACTGAAGCTTTCTTT	CASSLDQINTEAFF
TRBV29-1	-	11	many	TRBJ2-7	TGCAGCGTTGTACTGGAGGGCGAGCAGTACTTC	CSVVLEGEQYF
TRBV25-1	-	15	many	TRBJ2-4	TGTGCCAGCAGTGGAGGGGGAGGAGGACAGGTCATTCAGTACTTC	CASSGGGGGQVIQYF
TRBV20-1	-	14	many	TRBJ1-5	TGCAGTGCTAAGACAGGAGATAGCAATCAGCCCCAGCATTTT	CSAKTGDSNQPQHF
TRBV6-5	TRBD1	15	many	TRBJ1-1	TGTGCCAGCAGTTACTCGAAGGGGAGGGGGCGTGAAGCTTTCTTT	CASSYSKGRGREAFF
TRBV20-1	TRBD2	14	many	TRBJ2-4	TGCAGTGCTTCGAGCGGGGGGGCGGGAAACATTCAGTACTTC	CSASSGGAGNIQYF
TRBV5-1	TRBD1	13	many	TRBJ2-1	TGCGCCAGCAGCTCGACAGGGGACAATGAGCAGTTCTTC	CASSSTGDNEQFF
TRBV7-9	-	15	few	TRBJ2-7	TGTGCCAGCAGCTCGTTCCCCGCCCGGTCCTACGAGCAGTACTTC	CASSSFPARSYEQYF
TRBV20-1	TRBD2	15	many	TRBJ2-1	TGCAGTGCTAGGGGCGATTGGCGGGGGGGCAATGAGCAGTTCTTC	CSARGDWRGGNEQFF
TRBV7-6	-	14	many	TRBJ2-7	TGTGCCAGCAGCTTAGAGGCGGGGGCCCACGAGCAGTACTTC	CASSLEAGAHEQYF
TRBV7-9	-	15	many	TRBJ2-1	TGTGCCAGCATCCCCCGGGACGGGTCCTACAATGAGCAGTTCTTC	CASIPRDGSYNEQFF
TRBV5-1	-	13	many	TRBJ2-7	TGCGCCAGCAGCTTCGGCAGCCGGGCCGAGCAGTACTTC	CASSFGSRAEQYF
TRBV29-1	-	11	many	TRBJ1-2	TGCAGCGTTGGAGAGAACTATGGCTACACCTTC	CSVGENYGYTF
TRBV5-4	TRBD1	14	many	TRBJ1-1	TGTGCCAGCAGCCAGGGACAGTCCAACACTGAAGCTTTCTTT	CASSQGQSNTEAFF
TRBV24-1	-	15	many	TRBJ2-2	TGTGCCACCAGTGACCACAGGGTGGACACCGGGGAGCTGTTTTTT	CATSDHRVDTGELFF
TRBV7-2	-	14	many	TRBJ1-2	TGTGCCAGCAGCCCGCCTAGGGGGGCGGGTGGCTACACCTTC	CASSPPRGAGGYTF
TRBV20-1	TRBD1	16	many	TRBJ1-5	TGCAGTGCTAGATCCCTCCAACGACAGGGTGATCAGCCCCAGCATTTT	CSARSLQRQGDQPQHF
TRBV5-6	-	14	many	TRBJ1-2	TGTGCCAGCAGCTTGGAACAGGCAAGCCGTAGGCACACCTTC	CASSLEQASRRHTF
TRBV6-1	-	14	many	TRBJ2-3	TGTGCCAGCAGTGAGGTTGGGGTGGCAGATACGCAGTATTTT	CASSEVGVADTQYF
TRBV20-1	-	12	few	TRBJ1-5	TGCAGTGTCCAGGACGGTAATCAGCCCCAGCATTTT	CSVQDGNQPQHF
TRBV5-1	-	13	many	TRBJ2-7	TGCGCCAGCAGCCCCGTGGGGGTCTACGAGCAGTACTTC	CASSPVGVYEQYF
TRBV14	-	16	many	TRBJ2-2	TGTGCCAGCAGCCCGCGGCAGCTAACAAACACCGGGGAGCTGTTTTTT	CASSPRQLTNTGELFF
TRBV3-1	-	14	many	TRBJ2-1	TGTGCCAGCAGCCAAGGGTGGAACAACAATGAGCAGTTCTTC	CASSQGWNNNEQFF
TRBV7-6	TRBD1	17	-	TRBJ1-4	TGTGCCAGCAGCCCCGGGGGGACAGGCCACCAAAATGAAAAACTGTTTTTT	CASSPGGTGHQNEKLFF
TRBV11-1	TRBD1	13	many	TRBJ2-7	TGTGCCAGCAGCCGATGGGGACAGTACGAGCAGTACTTC	CASSRWGQYEQYF
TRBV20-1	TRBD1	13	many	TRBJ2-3	TGCAGTGCTGGGACAGGGAGTACAGATACGCAGTATTTT	CSAGTGSTDTQYF
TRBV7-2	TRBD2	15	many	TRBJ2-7	TGTGCCAGCAGCCCACTAGCGGGGAACTCCTACGAGCAGTACTTC	CASSPLAGNSYEQYF
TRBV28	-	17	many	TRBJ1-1	TGTGCCAGCAGTTTTGTTGCCAATATCAAATTGAACACTGAAGCTTTCTTT	CASSFVANIKLNTEAFF
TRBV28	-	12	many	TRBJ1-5	TGTGCCAGCAGTACCGGTGGCCAGCCCCAGCATTTT	CASSTGGQPQHF
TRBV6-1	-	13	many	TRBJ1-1	TGTGCCAGGTCAGAGGGGATGAACACTGAAGCTTTCTTT	CARSEGMNTEAFF
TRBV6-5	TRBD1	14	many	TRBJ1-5	TGTGCCAGCAGTAAGGGACAGGGCAATCAGCCCCAGCATTTT	CASSKGQGNQPQHF
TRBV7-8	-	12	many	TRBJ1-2	TGTGCCAGCAGCGCCCAGCTTGGTGGCTACACCTTC	CASSAQLGGYTF
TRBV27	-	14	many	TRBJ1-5	TGTGCCAGTCGAGGGGGTGCAATCAATCAGCCCCAGCATTTT	CASRGGAINQPQHF